A single sample gave rise to the 32 T cell receptor beta chains below, sequenced in a study of response to subunit inactivated influenza vaccine. TCRdb re-called the RT-PCR reads with MiXCR, one entry per CDR3 protein. The repertoire holds about 610,000 distinct CDR3 sequences, with 11% to 15% as singletons. The sample here was PBMCs from blood, taken 11 to 12 days after vaccination. These receptors came from a man aged 45-60 years who received an inactivated influenza vaccine.

This chain joins TRBV15 and TRBJ2-3, with 8 positions matching TRBD2. Germline V CDR1 and CDR2: LNHNV, YYDKDF (reference sequence). V lost 0 bases to trimming and J lost 2 bases; unmatched junction nucleotides: 7. The CDR3 sequence is 17 residues long. The chain's CDR3 is CATSRDRSSGLTDTQYF. The DNA of the CDR3 is TGTGCCACCAGCAGAGATCGTTCTAGCGGGCTCACAGATACGCAGTATTTT.

In this sample, this clonotype turned up many times. The chain is built from TRBV12-3 or TRBV12-4 and TRBJ2-2; D is unresolved. The CDR3 has 11 amino acids. V lost 3 bases to trimming and J lost 13 bases, with 9 bases between them. The CDR3 DNA follows: TGTGCCAGCAGTTTGGGTGGCGGGCTGTTTTTT. This encodes CASSLGGGLFF.

The genes are TRBV9 and TRBJ2-7; no firm D call. The V and J ends lost 4 bases and 6 bases respectively, with 14 bases between them. This CDR3 has 13 residues. Germline CDR1 reads SGDLS; CDR2 reads YYNGEE. In nucleotides, the CDR3 is TGTGCCAGCAGCACCACCCAGCGCGGCGAGCAGTACTTC. Residues: CASSTTQRGEQYF. Supplemented by reference TRBV9 and TRBJ2-7, the full variable domain reads DSGVTQTPKHLITATGQRVTLRCSPRSGDLSVYWYQQSLDQGLQFLIQYYNGEERAKGNILERFSAQQFPDLHSELNLSSLELGDSALYFCASSTTQRGEQYFGPGTRLTVT.

CDR3 protein: CASSLADRTIYNEQFF. CDR3 nucleotide sequence: TGTGCCAGCAGCTTAGCGGACAGGACTATCTACAATGAGCAGTTCTTC. The chain recombines TRBV7-2 with TRBJ2-1, with D possibly being TRBD1 (7 bases). The germline V and J ends were trimmed by 0 bases and 3 bases, with 12 bases remaining between them. Looked up from germline, CDR1 is SGHTA and CDR2 is FQGNSA. This CDR3 has 16 amino acids.

This clonotype was seen more than once but under ten times. V gene TRBV10-3 combines with J gene TRBJ1-1; D not resolved. Per the germline V gene, CDR1 is ENHRY and CDR2 is SYGVKD. V dropped 10 bases and J dropped 0 bases, with 9 bases sitting between them. CDR3 length equals 12 residues. The CDR3 nucleotides read TGTGCCACCGGACGGTTGAACACTGAAGCTTTCTTT. Translating gives CATGRLNTEAFF.

The chain has TRBV30 and TRBJ2-7, with D perhaps given as TRBD1 or TRBD2 (5 bases each). V dropped 4 bases and J dropped 2 bases, with 15 bases sitting between them. The CDR3 covers 14 residues. Germline CDR1 is GTSNPN and CDR2 is SVGIG (reference sequence). DNA of the CDR3: TGTGCCTGGAACTTTGGGGCAGCGGCCTACGAGCAGTACTTC. Its translation is CAWNFGAAAYEQYF.

This rearrangement joins TRBV20-1 to TRBJ2-7, with 8 nucleotides matching TRBD2. CDR3 length: 14 amino acids. CDR1 and CDR2 from the germline V gene are DFQATT and SNEGSKA (reference sequence). Losses at the gene ends were 3 bases for V and 1 base for J; bases not matched to a gene: 5. CDR3 in amino acids: CSARKRGSSYEQYF. In DNA, the CDR3 is TGCAGTGCTAGGAAGCGGGGGTCGTCCTACGAGCAGTACTTC.

The chain couples TRBV4-1 to TRBJ2-1; 12 bases fit TRBD2. Germline V gene sequence: CDR1 MGHRA, CDR2 YSYEKL. Trimming took 2 bases from V and 3 from J; bases not matched to a gene: 17. This CDR3 contains 21 residues. In DNA form, the CDR3 reads TGCGCCAGCAGCCAACCCACCGTCCTAGCGGGAGGGCCTAGGTTCTACAATGAGCAGTTCTTC. Its translation is CASSQPTVLAGGPRFYNEQFF.

This clonotype was counted at least ten times. The chain combines TRBV5-1 with TRBJ2-5, with a weak D call TRBD2 (6 bases). This CDR3 has 14 residues. Germline lookup yields CDR1 SGHRS and CDR2 YFSETQ. V was cut by 2 bases and J by 2 bases, with 10 bases left in between. CDR3 nucleotides: TGCGCCAGCAGCTTACGGGACTTTCAAGAGACCCAGTACTTC. This sequence encodes CASSLRDFQETQYF.

This chain joins TRBV10-3 and TRBJ2-7; D could derive from TRBD1 or TRBD2 (5 bases each). Trimming cost V 6 bases and J 5 bases, with 14 bases left between them. This CDR3 region has 13 residues. Germline CDR1 is ENHRY and CDR2 is SYGVKD. The CDR3 region is CAIRKGTGNEQYF. CDR3 nucleotides: TGTGCCATCAGGAAAGGGACCGGGAACGAGCAGTACTTC.

This clonotype occurred a few times. This rearrangement joins TRBV30 to TRBJ2-1; D tentatively reads TRBD1 or TRBD2 (5 bases each). Germline CDR1 GTSNPN, CDR2 SVGIG (reference sequence). Trimming shortened V by 4 bases and J by 2 bases, and 9 bases separated the two germline ends. The CDR3 contains 13 residues. CDR3 coding DNA: TGTGCCTGGAACCGGGACCCCTACAATGAGCAGTTCTTC. As protein: CAWNRDPYNEQFF. Filled out from reference TRBV30 and TRBJ2-1, the complete variable domain reads SQTIHQWPATLVQPVGSPLSLECTVEGTSNPNLYWYRQAAGRGLQLLFYSVGIGQISSEVPQNLSASRPQDRQFILSSKKLLLSDSGFYLCAWNRDPYNEQFFGPGTRLTVL.

There are a few counts of this clonotype. V is TRBV15 and J is TRBJ2-1; possibly TRBD1 or TRBD2 for D (6 bases each). The germline V and J ends were trimmed by 2 bases and 2 bases, with 22 bases remaining between them. The CDR3 contains 19 residues. The germline gives CDR1 LNHNV, CDR2 YYDKDF (reference sequence). The CDR3 spells CATSRRRGYARGTYNEQFF. The CDR3 DNA reads as TGTGCCACCAGCAGAAGGAGGGGCTACGCCAGGGGTACCTACAATGAGCAGTTCTTC.

The chain joins TRBV12-3 or TRBV12-4 to TRBJ2-5; TRBD1 agrees at 8 bases. V was clipped by 6 bases and J by 2 bases; unmatched bases: 11. CDR3 length equals 16 residues. CDR3 sequence reads: CASRHTGTGRQETQYF. The CDR3 nucleotides are TGTGCCAGCAGGCATACCGGGACAGGAAGACAAGAGACCCAGTACTTC.

This clonotype was detected ten times or more. V is TRBV7-9 and J is TRBJ2-2; 9 bases fit TRBD2. The CDR3 is 13 residues long. Looked up from germline, CDR1 is SEHNR and CDR2 is FQNEAQ (reference sequence). With V trimmed by 8 bases and J by 6 bases, 4 bases remained unmatched. The CDR3 protein is CASRLAAPGELFF. In DNA, the CDR3 is TGTGCCAGCCGACTAGCGGCCCCCGGGGAGCTGTTTTTT.

This clonotype was seen many times. The chain joins TRBV12-3 or TRBV12-4 to TRBJ2-5; perhaps D is TRBD1 or TRBD2 (5 bases each). CDR3 length: 15 residues. Trimming shortened V by 6 bases and J by 5 bases, and 19 bases separated the two germline ends. The CDR3 region has the DNA TGTGCCAGCAGCCCTAGGGACGCCAGCCTGGAGACCCAGTACTTC. Translated, it gives CASSPRDASLETQYF.

The chain employs TRBV29-1 and TRBJ2-5; a weak D match, TRBD1 (5 bases). V lost 7 bases to trimming and J lost 0 bases, with 12 bases between them. This CDR3 comprises 13 residues. The germline V gene has CDR1 SQVTM and CDR2 ANQGSEA. The DNA for the CDR3 is TGCAGCGCCCTAGGGGTGGACCAAGAGACCCAGTACTTC. Amino acids: CSALGVDQETQYF.

This clonotype was detected ten times or more. This chain joins TRBV12-3 or TRBV12-4 and TRBJ2-2, with D perhaps TRBD1 (6 bases). The CDR3 has 15 residues. Trimming left V 6 bases short and J 3 bases short, with 14 bases between. Here the CDR3 DNA reads TGTGCCAGCAGCTTCACAGGGTTGGACACCGGGGAGCTGTTTTTT. As protein: CASSFTGLDTGELFF.

This clonotype was seen ten or more times. The genes are TRBV15 and TRBJ1-1; D possibly corresponds to TRBD1 (6 bases). V lost 1 base, J lost 4 bases, and 16 bases lay in between. Per germline, CDR1 LNHNV and CDR2 YYDKDF (reference sequence). The CDR3 length is 16 residues. The CDR3 loop reads CATSRGSGGQGTEAFF. As DNA, the CDR3 is TGTGCCACCAGCAGAGGATCGGGGGGCCAAGGCACTGAAGCTTTCTTT.

The rearrangement links TRBV6-5 to TRBJ2-3, with 8 bases that match TRBD2. The CDR3 has 17 residues. Unmatched junction bases numbered 10, after V lost 1 base and J lost 4 bases. Germline CDR1 and CDR2: MNHEY and SVGAGI. This CDR3 reads CASSYFRLRTSPDTQYF. CDR3 bases: TGTGCCAGCAGTTACTTTCGATTAAGGACTAGCCCAGATACGCAGTATTTT.

This clonotype occurred a few times. The gene calls are TRBV30 and TRBJ1-1; 7 bases fit TRBD1. V trimming: 5 bases; J trimming: 0 bases; junction bases outside the gene matches: 6. Germline lookup yields CDR1 GTSNPN and CDR2 SVGIG (reference sequence). This CDR3 is built from 14 residues. As DNA, the CDR3 is TGTGCCTGGCTAAGACAGGGCATGAACACTGAAGCTTTCTTT. As protein: CAWLRQGMNTEAFF.

Ten or more counts support this clonotype. The chain recombines TRBV5-1 with TRBJ2-4; D is ambiguous. This CDR3 region has 13 residues. The germline V and J ends were trimmed by 7 bases and 0 bases, with 8 bases remaining between them. Germline assignment: CDR1 SGHRS and CDR2 YFSETQ. The CDR3 is CASPRLAKNIQYF. CDR3 DNA: TGCGCCAGCCCCCGCTTAGCCAAAAACATTCAGTACTTC.

The rearrangement joins TRBV15 to TRBJ2-5, with a tentative D call TRBD1 (8 bases). The V gene lost 4 bases and the J gene lost 13 bases, with 19 bases spanning the gap. The CDR3 covers 13 residues. The germline gives CDR1 LNHNV, CDR2 YYDKDF (reference sequence). The CDR3 DNA is TGTGCCACCAGCAAAACAGGGGGGGGTCGGCTGTACTTC. It is translated as CATSKTGGGRLYF.

The sample holds a few counts of this clonotype. The genes are TRBV7-2 and TRBJ2-7, with 11 nucleotides matching TRBD2. V trimming: 5 bases; J trimming: 1 base; junction bases outside the gene matches: 4. The CDR3 is 15 residues long. Germline V gene lookup returns CDR1 SGHTA and CDR2 FQGNSA. The CDR3 nucleotides are TGTGCCAGCAGCACAACTAGCGGGGGATCCTACGAGCAGTACTTC. Translated: CASSTTSGGSYEQYF.

The V gene is TRBV7-2, the J gene TRBJ2-3, with 10 bases aligning to TRBD2. Germline trimming cut 5 bases from V and 2 bases from J; bases unmatched to any gene: 10. CDR3 length: 17 residues. The V gene's germline CDR1 is SGHTA and CDR2 FQGNSA. This CDR3 is CASSILGGTSDTDTQYF. CDR3 DNA: TGTGCCAGCAGCATACTCGGTGGGACTAGCGACACAGATACGCAGTATTTT.

This clonotype showed up just a few times. The V and J genes are TRBV5-1 and TRBJ2-7, with D tentatively TRBD1 or TRBD2 (6 bases each). The CDR3 runs 18 residues. V lost 4 bases and J lost 4, with 27 bases in between. In germline, CDR1 is SGHRS, CDR2 YFSETQ. CDR3 coding DNA: TGCGCCAGCAGCCCGAAGCAATCCGGGGGCCGAAGTAGGTACGAGCAGTACTTC. It encodes CASSPKQSGGRSRYEQYF. Together with reference TRBV5-1 and TRBJ2-7, the CDR3 gives the full variable domain: KAGVTQTPRYLIKTRGQQVTLSCSPISGHRSVSWYQQTPGQGLQFLFEYFSETQRNKGNFPGRFSGRQFSNSRSEMNVSTLELGDSALYLCASSPKQSGGRSRYEQYFGPGTRLTVT.

This clonotype was seen more than once but under ten times. This rearrangement joins TRBV28 to TRBJ1-6; TRBD1 matches 7 bases. The CDR3 loop spans 15 amino acids. Germline-derived CDR1 and CDR2 are MDHEN and SYDVKM. Trimming cost V 5 bases and J 8 bases; bases outside gene matches: 9. This CDR3 reads CASSVRQGWDSPLHF. The CDR3 DNA is TGTGCCAGCAGTGTCCGACAGGGTTGGGATTCACCCCTCCACTTT. The variable domain in full, completed from reference TRBV28 and TRBJ1-6, reads DVKVTQSSRYLVKRTGEKVFLECVQDMDHENMFWYRQDPGLGLRLIYFSYDVKMKEKGDIPEGYSVSREKKERFSLILESASTNQTSMYLCASSVRQGWDSPLHFGNGTRLTVT.

This clonotype turned up a few times. The V gene is TRBV5-1, the J gene TRBJ2-5, with D maybe TRBD1 (5 bases). V lost 0 bases, J lost 2 bases, and 11 bases lay in between. Looked up from germline, CDR1 is SGHRS and CDR2 is YFSETQ. This CDR3 spans 15 amino acids. The CDR3 DNA reads as TGCGCCAGCAGCTTGGGGGGCCAGTTACAAGAGACCCAGTACTTC. Its translation: CASSLGGQLQETQYF.

In its sample, this clonotype was seen a few times. This chain links TRBV10-3 with TRBJ2-5; maybe TRBD1 (7 bases). The CDR3 length is 16 residues. Germline-derived CDR1 and CDR2 are ENHRY and SYGVKD. Trimming removed 6 bases from V and 5 bases from J, with 22 bases in between. The CDR3 protein is CAISKSRDSGGETQYF. For the CDR3, the DNA is TGTGCCATCAGCAAGTCCCGGGACAGTGGAGGGGAGACCCAGTACTTC.

V gene TRBV7-8 combines with J gene TRBJ1-5, with D maybe TRBD1 (5 bases). Trimming took 5 bases from V and 6 from J, leaving 14 bases between them. Germline assignment: CDR1 SGHVS and CDR2 FQNEAQ. The CDR3 contains 14 residues. The CDR3 spells CASSPWEGLQPQHF. Written as DNA, the CDR3 is TGTGCCAGCAGCCCCTGGGAGGGGCTTCAGCCCCAGCATTTT. The full variable domain, in which reference TRBV7-8 and TRBJ1-5 provide the parts outside the CDR3, is GAGVSQSPRYKVAKRGQDVALRCDPISGHVSLFWYQQALGQGPEFLTYFQNEAQLDKSGLPSDRFFAERPEGSVSTLKIQRTQQEDSAVYLCASSPWEGLQPQHFGDGTRLSIL.

The V gene is TRBV6-5, the J gene TRBJ2-7; D may correspond to TRBD1 or TRBD2 (5 bases each). From germline, CDR1 is MNHEY and CDR2 SVGAGI. The CDR3 extends over 15 amino acids. V lost 2 bases to trimming and J lost 3 bases, with 14 bases between them. This chain's CDR3 is CASSYGTGRNYEQYF. CDR3 sequence (DNA): TGTGCCAGCAGTTACGGGACGGGCAGGAACTACGAGCAGTACTTC.

A few counts support this clonotype. V and J are TRBV24-1 and TRBJ2-7; D unclear. This CDR3 contains 14 residues. Germline CDR1 and CDR2: KGHDR and SFDVKD. The V end lost 4 bases, the J end lost 2 bases, and 11 bases lay between the germline ends. The CDR3 DNA sequence: TGTGCCACCAGTGAGAGAAACCGACCCTACGAGCAGTACTTC. The encoded protein is CATSERNRPYEQYF.

This chain connects TRBV12-3 or TRBV12-4 to TRBJ2-7; tentative D call: TRBD2 (6 bases). Trimming stripped 1 base from V and 2 bases from J, with 12 bases between. CDR3 length: 15 amino acids. The CDR3 nucleotides are TGTGCCAGCAGTTTAGGACTGGGGGGTACCTACGAGCAGTACTTC. Translated: CASSLGLGGTYEQYF.